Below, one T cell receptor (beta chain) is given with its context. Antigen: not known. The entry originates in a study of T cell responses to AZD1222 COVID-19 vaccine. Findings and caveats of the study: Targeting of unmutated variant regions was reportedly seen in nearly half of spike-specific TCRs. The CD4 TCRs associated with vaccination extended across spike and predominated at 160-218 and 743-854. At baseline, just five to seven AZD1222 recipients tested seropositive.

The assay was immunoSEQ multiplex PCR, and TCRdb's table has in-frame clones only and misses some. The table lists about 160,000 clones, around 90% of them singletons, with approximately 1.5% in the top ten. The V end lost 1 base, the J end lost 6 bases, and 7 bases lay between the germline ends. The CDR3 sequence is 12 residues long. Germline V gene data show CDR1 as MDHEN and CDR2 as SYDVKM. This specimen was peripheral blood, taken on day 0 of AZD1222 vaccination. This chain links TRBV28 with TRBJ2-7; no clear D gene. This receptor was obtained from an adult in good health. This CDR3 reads CASSLLLPEQYF. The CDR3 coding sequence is TGTGCCAGCAGTTTATTATTACCCGAGCAGTACTTC.